Given below is one TCR beta chain in context. The protocol was immunoSEQ multiplex PCR, while the TCRdb copy is restricted to in-frame clones and leaves out a portion. The sample lists 130,000 or so clones, around 85% occurring once. The data derive from a study of cytomegalovirus exposure and HLA in healthy donors. The CDR3 loop spans 15 amino acids. Per germline, CDR1 SGHTA and CDR2 FQGTGA. V lost 1 base and J lost 7; bases outside the gene matches: 1. The origin of this receptor is a woman aged 30 to 39 in good health and CMV-seronegative. The chain has TRBV7-3 and TRBJ1-6; 10 nucleotides agree with TRBD1. Material for sequencing was PBMCs. Written as DNA, the CDR3 is TGTGCCAGCAGCTTAAGGGGACAGGGGAATTCACCCCTCCACTTT. It yields the protein CASSLRGQGNSPLHF.